This T cell receptor (beta chain) emerged from a study of T cells in Graves' hyperthyroidism and ophthalmopathy. Subjects aged 18 to 65 presented with newly diagnosed hyperthyroidism of less than 2 months' duration. Using around 10 ml of fresh peripheral blood, PBMCs were prepared. RNA transcripts yielded amplified TCR beta CDR3 regions. The TCR CDR3 first-round RT-PCR relied on the HTBI primer set. One entry per CDR3 protein, called by TCRdb with MiXCR from the multiplex PCR reads. The repertoire holds roughly 300,000 distinct CDR3 sequences, with 20% to 25% as singletons. CDR1 is SGHVS and CDR2 is FQNEAQ in the germline V gene. The ends were cut back, 3 bases at V and 0 bases at J, with 11 bases in the middle. CDR3 size: 16 residues. Study-wide results and caveats: Within blood appeared most thyroid clonotypes that had expanded above 0.001.

This clonotype has ten or more counts. Its matching antigen is unknown. This chain uses TRBV7-8 with TRBJ2-2; D gene unclear. The sequence was obtained from a man aged 35-49 years with Graves' hyperthyroidism that later progressed to Graves' ophthalmopathy. The sample taken for sequencing was blood. The CDR3 spells CASSFGSPANTGELFF. The CDR3 DNA sequence: TGTGCCAGCAGCTTTGGGTCACCTGCGAACACCGGGGAGCTGTTTTTT.